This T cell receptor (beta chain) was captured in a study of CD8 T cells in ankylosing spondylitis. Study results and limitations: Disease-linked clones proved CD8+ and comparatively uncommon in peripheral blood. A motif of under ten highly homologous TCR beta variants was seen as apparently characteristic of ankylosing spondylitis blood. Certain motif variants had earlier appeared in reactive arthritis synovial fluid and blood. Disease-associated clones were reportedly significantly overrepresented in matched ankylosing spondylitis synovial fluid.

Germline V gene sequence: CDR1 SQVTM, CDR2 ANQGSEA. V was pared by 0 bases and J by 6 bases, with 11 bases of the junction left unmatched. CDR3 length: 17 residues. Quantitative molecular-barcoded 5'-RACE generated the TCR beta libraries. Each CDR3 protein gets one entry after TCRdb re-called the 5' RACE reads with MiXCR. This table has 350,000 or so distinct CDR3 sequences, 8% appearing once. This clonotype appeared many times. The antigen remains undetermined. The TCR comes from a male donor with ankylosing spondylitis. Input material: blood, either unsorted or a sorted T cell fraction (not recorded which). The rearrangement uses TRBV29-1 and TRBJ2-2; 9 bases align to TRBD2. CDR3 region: CSVEDLGREGRPGELFF. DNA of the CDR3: TGCAGCGTTGAAGATCTTGGGCGGGAGGGCCGACCCGGGGAGCTGTTTTTT.